These 10 T cell receptor beta chains were sequenced from one sample in a study of CD8 T cells in Susac syndrome. Reverse transcription of about 0.5 to 1 ug RNA used random hexamers. TCRdb reanalysed the immunoSEQ multiplex PCR reads using MiXCR and keeps one entry per CDR3 protein. Of fewer than 200,000 distinct CDR3 sequences in the sample, 85% to 95% were seen once. What was sequenced was CD4+ T cells from PBMCs. The source is a human donor with Susac syndrome.

V gene TRBV3-1 combines with J gene TRBJ1-2; D not certain. Trimming left V 4 bases short and J 6 bases short, with 18 bases between. The CDR3 covers 15 residues. Per the germline V gene, CDR1 is LGHDT and CDR2 is YNNKEL (reference sequence). The CDR3 loop reads CASSPGYGRGDGYTF. The CDR3 DNA follows: TGTGCCAGCAGCCCTGGATACGGGCGTGGGGATGGCTACACCTTC.

The V gene is TRBV20-1, the J gene TRBJ2-2, with a weak D call TRBD2 (6 bases). The CDR3 is 13 residues long. V lost 5 bases and J 5 bases, leaving 12 bases between the germline ends. Germline V gene lookup returns CDR1 DFQATT and CDR2 SNEGSKA (reference sequence). The chain's CDR3 is CSAPRRGTGELFF. For the CDR3, the DNA is TGCAGTGCTCCACGGAGGGGAACCGGGGAGCTGTTTTTT.

The V call is TRBV30, the J call TRBJ2-5, with D possibly being TRBD1 or TRBD2 (6 bases each). V shed 0 bases and J shed 9 bases, with 11 bases lying between them. Per the germline V gene, CDR1 is GTSNPN and CDR2 is SVGIG (reference sequence). The CDR3 covers 12 residues. The CDR3 sequence is CAWSVQGGAQYF. The DNA for the CDR3 is TGTGCCTGGAGTGTACAGGGAGGCGCCCAGTACTTC.

The chain has TRBV6-6 and TRBJ2-3; D unresolved. V was shortened by 6 bases and J by 0 bases, with 10 bases between the two germline ends. The CDR3 is made up of 14 amino acids. CDR1 and CDR2 from the germline V gene are MNHNY and SVGAGI (reference sequence). CDR3 DNA: TGTGCCAGCAGCCACCCCCCTAGCACAGATACGCAGTATTTT. Its protein product is CASSHPPSTDTQYF.

The chain combines TRBV9 with TRBJ1-2; weak D call: TRBD1 (5 bases). Per the germline V gene, CDR1 is SGDLS and CDR2 is YYNGEE. V was shortened by 5 bases and J by 11 bases, with 19 bases between the two germline ends. The CDR3 consists of 13 residues. The CDR3 protein is CASRTDSLLVYTF. The CDR3 DNA reads TGTGCCAGCAGGACTGACAGTCTACTTGTTTACACCTTC.

The gene calls are TRBV12-3 or TRBV12-4 and TRBJ1-2; D unresolved. The CDR3 loop spans 13 amino acids. V was cut by 7 bases and J by 4 bases, with 13 bases left in between. CDR3 sequence: CASTYATVYGYTF. CDR3 DNA sequence: TGTGCCAGCACCTACGCGACGGTCTATGGCTACACCTTC.

This rearrangement joins TRBV2 to TRBJ2-7; 8 positions agree with TRBD1. This CDR3 has 14 amino acids. Germline V gene sequence: CDR1 SNHLY, CDR2 FYNNEI. J lost 2 bases, V lost 5 bases, and 5 bases had no gene match. Here the CDR3 DNA reads TGTGCCAGCAGTAAGGAGACAGGGGCCTACGAGCAGTACTTC. It encodes CASSKETGAYEQYF.

The CDR3, as DNA: TGTGCCAGCACATGGGGCAGGAACACTGAAGCTTTCTTT. Residues: CASTWGRNTEAFF. V is TRBV6-1 and J is TRBJ1-1, with a possible D match to TRBD1 (5 bases). The germline CDR1 and CDR2 sequences are MNHNS and SASEGT. V was shortened by 7 bases and J by 1 base, with 10 bases between the two germline ends. This CDR3 comprises 13 residues.

The V and J genes are TRBV25-1 and TRBJ2-3, with 7 nucleotides matching TRBD1. The CDR3 consists of 15 residues. V was clipped by 4 bases and J by 2 bases; unmatched bases: 6. Germline-derived CDR1 and CDR2 are MGHDK and SYGVNS. DNA for the CDR3: TGTGCCAGCAGTGCCCCGGGACAGACCACAGATACGCAGTATTTT. This gives the protein CASSAPGQTTDTQYF.

CDR3 sequence (DNA): TGTGCCAGCAGTGACCCGGGACAGTCCTATGGCTACACCTTC. Protein product: CASSDPGQSYGYTF. V is TRBV27 and J is TRBJ1-2; TRBD1 matches 7 bases. The germline gives CDR1 MNHEY, CDR2 SMNVEV (reference sequence). Trimming removed 5 bases from V and 4 bases from J; junction bases left unmatched: 7. The CDR3 loop spans 14 amino acids.